Listed here are 17 T cell receptor beta chains from one sample, sequenced in a study of cytomegalovirus exposure and HLA in healthy donors. The PCR had 60 Vbeta and 13 Jbeta primers. Method: immunoSEQ multiplex PCR; TCRdb's copy keeps in-frame clones and lacks some. The sample lists over 85,000 clones, 73% occurring once. Sequencing was done on a sample of PBMCs. These receptors were taken from a man aged 35 to 55 in good health and CMV-seronegative.

V usage is TRBV29-1 and J usage is TRBJ1-3; D unresolved. This CDR3 region has 12 residues. From germline, CDR1 is SQVTM and CDR2 ANQGSEA. Between the trimmed V and J ends, which lost 8 bases and 0 bases, there was a span of 8 bases. The CDR3 is CSTRGSGNTIYF. In DNA form, the CDR3 reads TGCAGCACTCGAGGCTCTGGAAACACCATATATTTT. Complete variable domain (other parts from reference TRBV29-1 and TRBJ1-3): SAVISQKPSRDICQRGTSLTIQCQVDSQVTMMFWYRQQPGQSLTLIATANQGSEATYESGFVIDKFPISRPNLTFSTLTVSNMSPEDSSIYLCSTRGSGNTIYFGEGSWLTVV.

This clone is labeled as medium-sized (0.01 to 0.1%). The rearrangement uses TRBV6-5 and TRBJ1-1; 8 bases map to TRBD1. V shed 6 bases, J shed 6 bases, and the junction held 9 bases outside the gene matches. CDR3 size: 14 residues. Germline V gives CDR1 MNHEY, CDR2 SVGAGI. Here the CDR3 reads CASSQRSGGSEAFF. The CDR3 region has the DNA TGTGCCAGCAGCCAGCGGTCAGGGGGCTCTGAAGCTTTCTTT.

This sequence joins TRBV4-1 and TRBJ2-3; the match to TRBD2 covers 10 bases. Germline V gives CDR1 MGHRA, CDR2 YSYEKL. Unmatched junction bases numbered 6, after V lost 5 bases and J lost 4 bases. CDR3 length: 15 residues. The CDR3 here is CASSYSGGVSDTQYF. The CDR3 region has the DNA TGCGCCAGCAGCTACAGCGGGGGGGTGTCAGATACGCAGTATTTT.

This clone showed up just a few times. The chain joins TRBV5-1 to TRBJ2-3; 16 bases map to TRBD2. CDR3 length: 16 residues. Per the germline V gene, CDR1 is SGHRS and CDR2 is YFSETQ. The V gene end was trimmed by 3 bases and the J gene end by 5 bases; junction bases not matched to a gene: 3. CDR3 bases: TGCGCCAGCAGCTGGGGACTAGCGGGGGGGCAAGATACGCAGTATTTT. It yields the protein CASSWGLAGGQDTQYF.

V is TRBV4-2 and J is TRBJ2-3; 7 nucleotides match TRBD2. Germline V CDR1 and CDR2: LGHNA, YNFKEQ. Trimming removed 1 base from V and 2 bases from J; junction bases left unmatched: 9. This CDR3 has 17 amino acids. CDR3 coding DNA: TGTGCCAGCAGCCAAGTTCTGCGGGGGACCCTCACAGATACGCAGTATTTT. It is translated as CASSQVLRGTLTDTQYF.

This clone was detected only a few times. Written as DNA, the CDR3 is TGTGCCAGCAGCTTAGTGGTGACAGAACTGTTTTTT. This sequence encodes CASSLVVTELFF. The gene calls are TRBV7-9 and TRBJ1-4; possible D gene TRBD1, 5 bases. The CDR3 spans 12 residues. CDR1 and CDR2 (germline): SEHNR, FQNEAQ (reference sequence). The ends were cut back, 1 base at V and 12 bases at J, with 9 bases in the middle.

With regard to this clone: An end of the junction does not agree with germline; a read error may underlie this. V gene TRBV5-6 combines with J gene TRBJ1-2; possible D gene TRBD1, 6 bases. CDR3 length equals 12 residues. Germline lookup yields CDR1 SGHDT and CDR2 YYEEEE. The CDR3 DNA is TGTGCCAGCCGGGGGGCCGTCTATGGCTACATCTTC. The encoded protein is CASRGAVYGYIF.

The rearrangement links TRBV5-1 to TRBJ1-2, with 8 bases fitting TRBD1. The junction had 6 bases not matched to a gene; V was cut back by 4 bases and J by 4 bases. In germline, CDR1 is SGHRS, CDR2 YFSETQ. There are 14 residues in the CDR3. This chain's CDR3 is CASSPGGRGYGYTF. The CDR3 region has the DNA TGCGCCAGCAGCCCAGGGGGCCGGGGCTATGGCTACACCTTC. The full variable domain, rest sourced from reference TRBV5-1 and TRBJ1-2, is KAGVTQTPRYLIKTRGQQVTLSCSPISGHRSVSWYQQTPGQGLQFLFEYFSETQRNKGNFPGRFSGRQFSNSRSEMNVSTLELGDSALYLCASSPGGRGYGYTFGSGTRLTVV.

The CDR3 sequence is CASSLYGEQGSYEQYF. The CDR3 nucleotides read TGTGCCAGCAGCTTATACGGGGAGCAAGGCTCCTACGAGCAGTACTTC. The V gene is TRBV13, the J gene TRBJ2-7, with D perhaps TRBD2 (5 bases). The CDR3 loop spans 16 amino acids. CDR1 PRHDT and CDR2 FYEKMQ come from the germline V gene (reference sequence). V lost 2 bases, J lost 0 bases, and 14 bases lay in between.

The CDR3 nucleotides are TGTGCCAGCAGCTACGCGAGAGAGACCCAGTACTTC. Its protein is CASSYARETQYF. The V call is TRBV7-2, the J call TRBJ2-5; D not resolved. CDR1 is SGHTA, CDR2 FQGNSA, per germline. The CDR3 is 12 amino acids. Trimming removed 4 bases at V and 4 bases at J, with 7 bases between.

This rearrangement joins TRBV18 to TRBJ2-5; no firm D call. Germline lookup yields CDR1 KGHSH and CDR2 LQKENI. The CDR3 runs 14 residues. V was cut by 0 bases and J by 7 bases, with 12 bases left in between. CDR3 bases: TGTGCCAGCTCACCACCGAGCACCCGGTTGACCCAGTACTTC. Translating gives CASSPPSTRLTQYF.

The V call is TRBV21-1, the J call TRBJ2-3; TRBD2 is the table's D call, not checked against the DNA. TRBV21-1 is deemed a pseudogene. CDR3 length: 16 amino acids. CDR3 loop: CASSIVLAGGTDTQYF. The CDR3 nucleotides are TGTGCCAGCAGCATTGTCCTAGCGGGGGGTACAGATACGCAGTATTTT.

Only a few counts were recorded for this clone. The V and J genes are TRBV4-2 and TRBJ1-2, with 7 bases lining up with TRBD1. J was trimmed by 4 bases and V by 0 bases; bases with no gene match: 8. There are 16 residues in the CDR3. Looked up from germline, CDR1 is LGHNA and CDR2 is YNFKEQ. The CDR3 DNA is TGTGCCAGCAGCCAAGATCCGGGGACAGCCATCTATGGCTACACCTTC. Translating gives CASSQDPGTAIYGYTF.

The CDR3 is CASSLRLATYNEQFF. For the CDR3, the DNA is TGTGCCAGCAGTTTACGTCTAGCGACCTACAATGAGCAGTTCTTC. The chain has TRBV27 and TRBJ2-1, with D perhaps matching TRBD2 (6 bases). The CDR3 is made up of 15 amino acids. Trimming stripped 2 bases from V and 2 bases from J, with 10 bases between. Germline V gene data show CDR1 as MNHEY and CDR2 as SMNVEV (reference sequence).

Written as DNA, the CDR3 is TGTGCCAGCAGTTTTGGTACAGCCAACTACGAGCAGTACTTC. Translation: CASSFGTANYEQYF. The rearrangement joins TRBV27 to TRBJ2-7; D is unresolved. With 3 bases removed from V and 3 bases from J, the gap between germline ends came to 12 bases. Germline CDR1 is MNHEY and CDR2 is SMNVEV (reference sequence). This CDR3 spans 14 amino acids.

The J gene is TRBJ1-6, the V gene TRBV2, with 7 bases matching TRBD1. The CDR3 length is 12 residues. Germline V CDR1 and CDR2: SNHLY, FYNNEI. The junction had 4 bases not matched to a gene; V was cut back by 7 bases and J by 10 bases. The CDR3 nucleotides are TGTGCCAGCACAGGGGGAAGATCACCCCTCCACTTT. It is translated as CASTGGRSPLHF.

The chain uses TRBV27 and TRBJ2-3; 9 positions agree with TRBD2. V shed 10 bases, J shed 6 bases, and the junction held 11 bases outside the gene matches. CDR3 size: 14 residues. CDR1 MNHEY and CDR2 SMNVEV come from the germline V gene (reference sequence). The CDR3 sequence: CAIGQPGTSDTQYF. The CDR3 DNA is TGTGCCATCGGACAGCCAGGGACTAGCGATACGCAGTATTTT.